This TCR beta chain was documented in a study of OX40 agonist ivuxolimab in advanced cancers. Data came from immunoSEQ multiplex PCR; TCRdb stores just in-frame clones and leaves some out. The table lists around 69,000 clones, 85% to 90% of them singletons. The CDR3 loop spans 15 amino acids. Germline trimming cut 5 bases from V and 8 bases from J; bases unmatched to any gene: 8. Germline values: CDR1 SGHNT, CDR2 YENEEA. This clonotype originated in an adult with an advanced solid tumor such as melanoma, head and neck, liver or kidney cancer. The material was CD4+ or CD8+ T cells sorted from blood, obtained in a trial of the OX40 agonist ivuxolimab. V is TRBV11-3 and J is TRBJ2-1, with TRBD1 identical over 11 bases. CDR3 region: CASSPRDRGFHEQFF. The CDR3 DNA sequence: TGTGCCAGCAGCCCCCGGGACAGGGGGTTCCATGAGCAGTTCTTC.